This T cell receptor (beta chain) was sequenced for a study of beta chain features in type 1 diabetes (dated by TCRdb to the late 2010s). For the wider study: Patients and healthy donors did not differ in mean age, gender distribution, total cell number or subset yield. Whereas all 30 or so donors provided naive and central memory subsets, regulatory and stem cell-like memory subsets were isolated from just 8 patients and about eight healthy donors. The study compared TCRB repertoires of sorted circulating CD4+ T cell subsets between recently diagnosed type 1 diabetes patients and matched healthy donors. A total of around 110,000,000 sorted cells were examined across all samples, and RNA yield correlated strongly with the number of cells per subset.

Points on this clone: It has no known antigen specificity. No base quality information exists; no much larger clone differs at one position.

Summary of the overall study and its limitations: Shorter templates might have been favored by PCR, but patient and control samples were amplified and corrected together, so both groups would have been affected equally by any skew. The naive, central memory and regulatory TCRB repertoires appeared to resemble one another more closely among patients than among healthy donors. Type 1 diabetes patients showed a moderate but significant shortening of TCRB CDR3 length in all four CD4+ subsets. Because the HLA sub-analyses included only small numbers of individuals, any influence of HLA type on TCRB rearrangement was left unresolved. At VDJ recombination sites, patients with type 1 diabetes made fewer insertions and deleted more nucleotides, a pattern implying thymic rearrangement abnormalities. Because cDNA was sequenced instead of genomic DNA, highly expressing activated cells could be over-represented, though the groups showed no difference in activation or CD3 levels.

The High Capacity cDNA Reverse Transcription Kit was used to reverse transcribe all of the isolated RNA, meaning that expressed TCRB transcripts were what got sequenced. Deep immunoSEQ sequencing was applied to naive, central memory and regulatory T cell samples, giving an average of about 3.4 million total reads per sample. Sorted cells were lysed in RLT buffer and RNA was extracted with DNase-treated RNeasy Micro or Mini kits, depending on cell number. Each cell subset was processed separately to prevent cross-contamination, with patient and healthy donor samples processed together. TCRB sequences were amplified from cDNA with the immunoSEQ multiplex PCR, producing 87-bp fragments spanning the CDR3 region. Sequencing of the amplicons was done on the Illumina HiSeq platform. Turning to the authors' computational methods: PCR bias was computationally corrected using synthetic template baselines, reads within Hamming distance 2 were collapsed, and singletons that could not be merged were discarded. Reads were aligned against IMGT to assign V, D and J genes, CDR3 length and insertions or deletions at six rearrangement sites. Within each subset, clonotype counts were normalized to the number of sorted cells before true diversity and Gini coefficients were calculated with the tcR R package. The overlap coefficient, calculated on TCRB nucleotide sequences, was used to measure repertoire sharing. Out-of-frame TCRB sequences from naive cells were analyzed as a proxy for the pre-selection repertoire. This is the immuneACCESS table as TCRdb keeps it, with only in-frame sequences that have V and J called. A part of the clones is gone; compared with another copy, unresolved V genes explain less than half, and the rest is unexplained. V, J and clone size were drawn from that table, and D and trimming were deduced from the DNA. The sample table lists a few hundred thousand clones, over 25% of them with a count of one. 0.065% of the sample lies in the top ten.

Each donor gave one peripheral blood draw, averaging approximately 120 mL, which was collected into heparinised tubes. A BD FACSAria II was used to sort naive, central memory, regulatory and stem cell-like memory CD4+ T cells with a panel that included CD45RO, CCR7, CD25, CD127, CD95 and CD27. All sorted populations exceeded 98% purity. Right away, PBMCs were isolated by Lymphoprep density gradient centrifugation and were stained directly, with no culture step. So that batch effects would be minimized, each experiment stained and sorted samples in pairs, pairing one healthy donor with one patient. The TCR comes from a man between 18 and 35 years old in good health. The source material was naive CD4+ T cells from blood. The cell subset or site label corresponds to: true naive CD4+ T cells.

The DNA sequence follows: TGTGCCAGCAGCGTAATTGGGGCCGGGGAGCTGTTTTTT. It translates to CASSVIGAGELFF. The sequence is built from TRBV9 and TRBJ2-2; no confident D gene assignment can be made. Looking up the germline V gene yields CDR1 SGDLS and CDR2 YYNGEE. The junction carries 7 bases between V and J, which are trimmed by 1 base and 6 bases respectively. The CDR3 holds 13 amino acids from the cysteine to the phenylalanine. Only the CDR3 part of the read is kept: 39 bases, read in frame from the first base.